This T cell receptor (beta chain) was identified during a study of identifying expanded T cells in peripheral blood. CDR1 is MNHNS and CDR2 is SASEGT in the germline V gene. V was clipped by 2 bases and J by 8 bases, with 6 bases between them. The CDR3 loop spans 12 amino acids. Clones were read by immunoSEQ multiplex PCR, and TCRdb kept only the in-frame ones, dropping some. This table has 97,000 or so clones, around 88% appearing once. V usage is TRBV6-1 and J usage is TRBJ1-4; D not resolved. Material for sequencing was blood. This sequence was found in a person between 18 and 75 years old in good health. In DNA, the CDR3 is TGTGCCAGCAGTGAATTAAAGGAAAAACTGTTTTTT. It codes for CASSELKEKLFF.